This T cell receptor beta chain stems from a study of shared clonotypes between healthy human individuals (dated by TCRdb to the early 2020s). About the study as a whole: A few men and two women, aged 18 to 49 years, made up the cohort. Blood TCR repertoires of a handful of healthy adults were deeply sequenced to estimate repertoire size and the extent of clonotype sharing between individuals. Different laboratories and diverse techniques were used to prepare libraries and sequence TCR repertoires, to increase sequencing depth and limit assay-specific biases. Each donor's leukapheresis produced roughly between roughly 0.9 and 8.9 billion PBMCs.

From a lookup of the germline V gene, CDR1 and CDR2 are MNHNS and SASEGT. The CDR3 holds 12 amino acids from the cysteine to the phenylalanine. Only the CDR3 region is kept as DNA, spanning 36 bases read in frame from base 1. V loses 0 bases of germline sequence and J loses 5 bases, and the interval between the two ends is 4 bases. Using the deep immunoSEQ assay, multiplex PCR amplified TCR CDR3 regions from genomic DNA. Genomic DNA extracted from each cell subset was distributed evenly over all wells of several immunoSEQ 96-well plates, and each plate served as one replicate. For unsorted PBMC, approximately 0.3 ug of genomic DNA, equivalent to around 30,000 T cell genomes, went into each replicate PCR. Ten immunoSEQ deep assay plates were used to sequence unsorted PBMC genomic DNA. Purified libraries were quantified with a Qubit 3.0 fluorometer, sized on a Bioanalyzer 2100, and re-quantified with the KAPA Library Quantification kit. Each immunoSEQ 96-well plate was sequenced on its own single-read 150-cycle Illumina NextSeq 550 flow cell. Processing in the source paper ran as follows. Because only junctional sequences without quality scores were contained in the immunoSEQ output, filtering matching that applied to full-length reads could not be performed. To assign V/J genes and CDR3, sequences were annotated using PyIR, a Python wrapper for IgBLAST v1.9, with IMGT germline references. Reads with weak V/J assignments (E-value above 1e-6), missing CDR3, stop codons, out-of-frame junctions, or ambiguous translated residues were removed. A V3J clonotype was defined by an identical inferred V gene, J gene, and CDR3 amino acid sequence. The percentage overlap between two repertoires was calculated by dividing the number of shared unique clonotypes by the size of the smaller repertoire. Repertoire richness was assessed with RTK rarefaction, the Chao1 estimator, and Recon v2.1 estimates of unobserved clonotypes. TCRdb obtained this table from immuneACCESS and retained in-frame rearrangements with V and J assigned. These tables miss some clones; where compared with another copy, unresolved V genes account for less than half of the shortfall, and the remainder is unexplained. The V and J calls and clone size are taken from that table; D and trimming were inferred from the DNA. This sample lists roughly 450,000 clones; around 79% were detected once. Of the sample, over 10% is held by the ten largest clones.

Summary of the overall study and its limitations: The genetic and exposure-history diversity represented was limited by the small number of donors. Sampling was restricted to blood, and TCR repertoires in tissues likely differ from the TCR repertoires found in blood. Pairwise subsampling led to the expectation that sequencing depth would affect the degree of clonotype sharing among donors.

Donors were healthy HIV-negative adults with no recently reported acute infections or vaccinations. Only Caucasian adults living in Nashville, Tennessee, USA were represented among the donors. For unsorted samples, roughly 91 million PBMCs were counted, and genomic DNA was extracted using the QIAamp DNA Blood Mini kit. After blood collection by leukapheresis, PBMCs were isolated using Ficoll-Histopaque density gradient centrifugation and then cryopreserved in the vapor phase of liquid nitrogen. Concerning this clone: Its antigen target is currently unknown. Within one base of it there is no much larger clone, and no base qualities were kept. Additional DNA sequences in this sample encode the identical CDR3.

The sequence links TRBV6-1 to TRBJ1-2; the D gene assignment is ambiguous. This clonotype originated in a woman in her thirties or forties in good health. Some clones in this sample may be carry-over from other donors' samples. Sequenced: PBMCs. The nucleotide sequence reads TGTGCCAGCAGTGAAGCGGGGTATGGCTACACCTTC. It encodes CASSEAGYGYTF.